This T cell receptor beta chain stems from a study of radiation and T cells in renal cell carcinoma. Time point noted: blood 4 weeks post-SBRT, at nephrectomy. Treatment meaning: 15 Gy SBRT to primary tumor, nephrectomy 4 weeks later. Clones were read by immunoSEQ multiplex PCR, and TCRdb kept only the in-frame ones, dropping some. The sample has around 64,000 clones, around three quarters seen once. The germline CDR1 and CDR2 sequences are SNHLY and FYNNEI. V lost 2 bases to trimming and J lost 3 bases, with 11 bases between them. The CDR3 loop spans 14 amino acids. The input for sequencing was blood, taken from a patient whose treatment included radiotherapy and nephrectomy. The clonotype was recovered from a man in his 60s with renal cell carcinoma. This chain joins TRBV2 and TRBJ2-7; either TRBD1 or TRBD2 may fit D (6 bases each). CDR3 coding DNA: TGTGCCAGCAGTGAACTAGGGGGGCTCTACGAGCAGTACTTC. As protein: CASSELGGLYEQYF.